The 24 T cell receptor beta chains reported below all come from one sample, sequenced in a study of T cells in Graves' hyperthyroidism and ophthalmopathy. The investigators amplified TCR beta CDR3 regions from RNA transcripts. The primer set for the first-round RT-PCR of the TCR CDR3 was HTBI. TCRdb ran MiXCR on the multiplex PCR reads and lists one entry per CDR3 protein. The sample has fewer than 400,000 distinct CDR3 sequences, around 14% seen once. The material sequenced was blood. These receptors were obtained from a woman younger than 35 with Graves' hyperthyroidism that later progressed to Graves' ophthalmopathy.

This clonotype was seen repeatedly, ten times or more. CDR3 nucleotide sequence: TGCGCCAGCAGCTCACCATACAGGGGTTCGGACACCGGGGAGCTGTTTTTT. This gives the protein CASSSPYRGSDTGELFF. This sequence joins TRBV5-1 and TRBJ2-2; 7 nucleotides agree with TRBD1. This CDR3 region has 17 residues. Per germline, CDR1 SGHRS and CDR2 YFSETQ. The junction had 11 bases not matched to a gene; V was cut back by 3 bases and J by 3 bases. Full variable domain (rest looked up from reference TRBV5-1 and TRBJ2-2): KAGVTQTPRYLIKTRGQQVTLSCSPISGHRSVSWYQQTPGQGLQFLFEYFSETQRNKGNFPGRFSGRQFSNSRSEMNVSTLELGDSALYLCASSSPYRGSDTGELFFGEGSRLTVL.

A remark on this clonotype: This sequence may be a read error, since a much larger clone differs from it by one base. The chain has TRBV3-1 and TRBJ2-1; D is unresolved. The CDR3 is made up of 12 amino acids. Per the germline V gene, CDR1 is LGHDT and CDR2 is YNNKEL (reference sequence). CDR3 region: CASTNLYNDQFF. CDR3 nucleotide sequence: TGTGCCAGCACCAATCTTTACAATGACCAGTTCTTC.

This clonotype appeared many times. The V call is TRBV5-5, the J call TRBJ2-1, with D unresolved. The CDR3 sequence is 13 residues long. CDR1 and CDR2 (germline): SGHKS, YYEKEE (reference sequence). V was cut by 1 base and J by 4 bases, with 6 bases left in between. The CDR3 protein is CASSLFYYNEQFF. CDR3 sequence (DNA): TGTGCCAGCAGCTTGTTTTATTACAATGAGCAGTTCTTC.

The sample holds many counts of this clonotype. The chain couples TRBV28 to TRBJ2-3, with no clear D. The CDR3 length is 15 residues. From germline, CDR1 is MDHEN and CDR2 SYDVKM. The V and J ends lost 5 bases and 2 bases respectively, with 14 bases between them. Here the CDR3 DNA reads TGTGCCAGCAGTCGACCGTCGGACCTCACAGATACGCAGTATTTT. This codes for CASSRPSDLTDTQYF.

This clonotype was observed at least ten times. This chain links TRBV6-1 with TRBJ2-5, with 8 positions matching TRBD1. V lost 2 bases and J lost 5; bases outside the gene matches: 7. CDR3 length: 15 amino acids. Germline V lookup: CDR1 MNHNS, CDR2 SASEGT. The CDR3 loop is CASSERGQVGETQYF. CDR3 coding DNA: TGTGCCAGCAGTGAAAGGGGACAGGTCGGCGAGACCCAGTACTTC.

The chain recombines TRBV5-1 with TRBJ1-3; possible D gene TRBD1, 5 bases. CDR3 size: 15 residues. Germline CDR1 is SGHRS and CDR2 is YFSETQ. The germline V and J ends were trimmed by 5 bases and 0 bases, with 12 bases remaining between them. For the CDR3, the DNA is TGCGCCAGCAGTTTCCAGGGTGACTCTGGAAACACCATATATTTT. Its translation is CASSFQGDSGNTIYF. Looking up the rest from reference TRBV5-1 and TRBJ1-3 gives the full variable domain: KAGVTQTPRYLIKTRGQQVTLSCSPISGHRSVSWYQQTPGQGLQFLFEYFSETQRNKGNFPGRFSGRQFSNSRSEMNVSTLELGDSALYLCASSFQGDSGNTIYFGEGSWLTVV.

On this clonotype: A read error may be the cause here, since a much bigger clone is one base away. The CDR3 DNA reads TGTGCCAGCAGTTGGATAGTGACGGTTCAAGAGACCCAGTACTTC. It translates to CASSWIVTVQETQYF. This chain joins TRBV6-2 or TRBV6-3 and TRBJ2-5; no clear D. The CDR3 extends over 15 amino acids. Germline V CDR1 and CDR2: MNHEY, SVGEGT. V was cut by 4 bases and J by 2 bases, with 14 bases left in between.

Comments on this clonotype: A much larger clone sits a single nucleotide away, making a read error possible. The rearrangement joins TRBV7-9 to TRBJ1-2; 8 positions agree with TRBD1. Looked up from germline, CDR1 is SEHNR and CDR2 is FQNEAQ (reference sequence). The CDR3 sequence is 15 residues long. The CDR3 here is CASSHGQGLGYGSTF. CDR3 bases: TGTGCCAGCAGCCACGGACAGGGCCTTGGTTATGGCTCCACCTTC.

This clonotype was detected many times. The V and J genes are TRBV29-1 and TRBJ1-2, with D uncertain. This CDR3 comprises 13 residues. Trimming pared 1 base from V and 0 bases from J, leaving 6 bases between. CDR1 and CDR2 (germline): SQVTM, ANQGSEA. CDR3 in amino acids: CSVEGGSNYGYTF. The CDR3 nucleotides are TGCAGCGTTGAAGGGGGTTCTAACTATGGCTACACCTTC.

This clonotype was counted ten times or more. The V gene is TRBV12-3 or TRBV12-4, the J gene TRBJ1-5, with D possibly TRBD1 on 6 matching bases. V was pared by 6 bases and J by 3 bases, with 15 bases between. The CDR3 extends over 15 amino acids. CDR3 nucleotide sequence: TGTGCCAGCAGCACGCGAAGGGGGACCAATCAGCCCCAGCATTTT. Its protein is CASSTRRGTNQPQHF.

This clonotype was observed a few times. The junction does not match germline at one end; this may be a read error. The chain combines TRBV19 with TRBJ2-5; D remains unclear. CDR1 is LNHDA, CDR2 SQIVND, per germline (reference sequence). This CDR3 contains 11 residues. The CDR3 spells CATRHQETQYF. DNA for the CDR3: TGTGCCACCCGGCACCAGGAGACCCAGTACTTC.

V usage is TRBV6-2 or TRBV6-3 and J usage is TRBJ2-7; D is perhaps TRBD1 (5 bases). Trimming cost V 0 bases and J 3 bases, with 12 bases left between them. Looked up from germline, CDR1 is MNHEY and CDR2 is SVGEGT. CDR3 length equals 15 residues. The CDR3, as DNA: TGTGCCAGCAGTTACTCGATAGGACAATACTACGAGCAGTACTTC. This gives the protein CASSYSIGQYYEQYF.

This clonotype appeared many times. The rearrangement links TRBV2 to TRBJ2-3; D is unclear. V dropped 5 bases and J dropped 0 bases, with 12 bases sitting between them. This CDR3 has 15 residues. The germline CDR1 and CDR2 sequences are SNHLY and FYNNEI. This CDR3 is CASSYTVSSTDTQYF. For the CDR3, the DNA is TGTGCCAGCAGTTATACCGTGTCTAGCACAGATACGCAGTATTTT.

This clonotype appeared many times. The chain uses TRBV7-3 and TRBJ2-5; D is tentatively TRBD1 or TRBD2 (6 bases each). The V and J ends lost 4 bases and 5 bases respectively, with 14 bases between them. The CDR3 runs 14 residues. The V gene's germline CDR1 is SGHTA and CDR2 FQGTGA. This CDR3 reads CASSSSGGEETQYF. CDR3 DNA: TGTGCCAGCAGCTCCTCCGGGGGCGAGGAGACCCAGTACTTC.

The table lists this clonotype with a few counts. This clone may be a read error of a much larger clone one base away. The rearrangement uses TRBV28 and TRBJ2-1; weak D call: TRBD2 (6 bases). CDR1 MDHEN and CDR2 SYDVKM come from the germline V gene. V lost 4 bases and J 6 bases, leaving 16 bases between the germline ends. This CDR3 contains 15 residues. CDR3: CASSSHGVRGNEQFF. The CDR3 region has the DNA TGTGCCAGCAGTTCACATGGGGTGCGGGGCAATGAGCAGTTCTTC.

This clonotype has a count of ten or more. The chain carries TRBV3-1 and TRBJ2-5; TRBD2 matches 14 bases. CDR3 length equals 16 residues. Germline-derived CDR1 and CDR2 are LGHDT and YNNKEL (reference sequence). V lost 8 bases, J lost 4 bases, and 9 bases stayed unmatched. The DNA of the CDR3 is TGTGCCAGCTCCCACAGGGGACTAGCGGGAGCAGAGACCCAGTACTTC. Translation: CASSHRGLAGAETQYF.

This clonotype showed up many times. V and J are TRBV15 and TRBJ1-3; 8 nucleotides agree with TRBD1. Germline V lookup: CDR1 LNHNV, CDR2 YYDKDF (reference sequence). V shed 1 base and J 7 bases; nucleotides not matched to a gene: 3. The CDR3 has 14 residues. This chain's CDR3 is CATSRAGTGNTIYF. The CDR3 DNA is TGTGCCACCAGCAGAGCCGGGACAGGCAACACCATATATTTT. The full variable domain, with the rest looked up from reference TRBV15 and TRBJ1-3, is DAMVIQNPRYQVTQFGKPVTLSCSQTLNHNVMYWYQQKSSQAPKLLFHYYDKDFNNEADTPDNFQSRRPNTSFCFLDIRSPGLGDTAMYLCATSRAGTGNTIYFGEGSWLTVV.

This clonotype occurred many times. The rearrangement joins TRBV11-2 to TRBJ2-7, with D possibly matching TRBD1 (5 bases). Trimming pared 5 bases from V and 7 bases from J, leaving 18 bases between. Germline V CDR1 and CDR2: SGHAT, FQNNGV. The CDR3 contains 14 residues. CDR3 residues: CASSLYRTYLEQYF. The DNA of the CDR3 is TGTGCCAGCAGCCTTTACAGGACCTACTTAGAGCAGTACTTC.

This clonotype was recorded at least ten times. This chain joins TRBV20-1 and TRBJ2-7, with TRBD2 identical over 10 bases. V lost 3 bases to trimming and J lost 5 bases; unmatched junction nucleotides: 7. The germline V gene encodes CDR1 DFQATT and CDR2 SNEGSKA (reference sequence). CDR3 length equals 14 residues. CDR3 bases: TGCAGTGCTAGCGCTAGCGGGAGTAGGGACGAGCAGTACTTC. This codes for CSASASGSRDEQYF.

The chain is built from TRBV7-9 and TRBJ2-1; 10 bases align to TRBD1. Trimming took 5 bases from V and 9 from J; bases not matched to a gene: 13. CDR1 SEHNR and CDR2 FQNEAQ come from the germline V gene (reference sequence). CDR3 length: 16 amino acids. The CDR3 reads CASSPLPGQGLFEQFF. As DNA, the CDR3 is TGTGCCAGCAGCCCGTTACCGGGACAGGGGTTGTTTGAGCAGTTCTTC.

The chain uses TRBV12-3 or TRBV12-4 and TRBJ2-5; TRBD2 matches at 10 bases. The CDR3 extends over 15 amino acids. V was pared by 5 bases and J by 1 base, with 4 bases of the junction left unmatched. Here the CDR3 reads CASSVTSGIQETQYF. In DNA, the CDR3 is TGTGCCAGCAGTGTTACTAGCGGGATCCAAGAGACCCAGTACTTC.

This clonotype has a count of ten or more. The V and J genes are TRBV28 and TRBJ1-2, with 7 positions matching TRBD1. Germline CDR1 MDHEN, CDR2 SYDVKM. The junction had 13 bases not matched to a gene; V was cut back by 6 bases and J by 6 bases. This CDR3 spans 15 amino acids. As DNA, the CDR3 is TGTGCCAGCAGCCGCGATGACAGGGAAGCGAATGGCTACACCTTC. It is translated as CASSRDDREANGYTF.

Ten or more counts support this clonotype. This rearrangement joins TRBV6-5 to TRBJ2-2; 13 bases are shared with TRBD2. This CDR3 contains 19 residues. V lost 0 bases and J lost 6; bases outside the gene matches: 10. The germline V gene has CDR1 MNHEY and CDR2 SVGAGI. CDR3 sequence reads: CASSYSRGLAGVKAGELFF. For the CDR3, the DNA is TGTGCCAGCAGTTACTCGAGAGGACTAGCGGGAGTTAAGGCCGGGGAGCTGTTTTTT.

The V call is TRBV20-1, the J call TRBJ1-4; D not resolved. Trimming shortened V by 1 base and J by 4 bases, and 10 bases separated the two germline ends. The germline gives CDR1 DFQATT, CDR2 SNEGSKA (reference sequence). The CDR3 totals 14 residues. CDR3 nucleotide sequence: TGCAGTGCTAGAGGCATGAGTTATAATGAAAAACTGTTTTTT. Its protein is CSARGMSYNEKLFF.